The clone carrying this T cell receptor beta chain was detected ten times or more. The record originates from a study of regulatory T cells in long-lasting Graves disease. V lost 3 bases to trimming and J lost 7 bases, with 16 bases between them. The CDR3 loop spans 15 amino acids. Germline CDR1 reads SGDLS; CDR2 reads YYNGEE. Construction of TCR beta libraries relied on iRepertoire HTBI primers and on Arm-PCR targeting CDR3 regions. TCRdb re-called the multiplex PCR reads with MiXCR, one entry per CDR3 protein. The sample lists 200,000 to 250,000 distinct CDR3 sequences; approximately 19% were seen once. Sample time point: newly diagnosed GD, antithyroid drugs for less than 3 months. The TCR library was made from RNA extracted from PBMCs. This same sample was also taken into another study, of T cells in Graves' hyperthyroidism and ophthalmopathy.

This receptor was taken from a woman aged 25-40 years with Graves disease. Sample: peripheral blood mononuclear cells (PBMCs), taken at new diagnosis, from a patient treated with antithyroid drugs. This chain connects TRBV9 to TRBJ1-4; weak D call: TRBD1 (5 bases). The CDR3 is CASSAYGTAGEKLFF. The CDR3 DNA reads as TGTGCCAGCAGCGCCTACGGGACGGCGGGTGAAAAACTGTTTTTT.